This T cell receptor (beta chain) was documented in a study of blood T cell repertoires in COVID-19. In the study overall: The origin of the acute and convalescent COVID-19 samples was the United States, Italy and Spain. From T cells, B-cell-depleted T cells, or PBMCs came the material, which was cDNA or gDNA.

Recruited during active infection, patients (from Seattle) were subsequently followed longitudinally. Germline V gives CDR1 ENHRY, CDR2 SYGVKD. The V gene lost 2 bases and the J gene lost 4 bases, with 8 bases spanning the gap. This CDR3 comprises 13 residues. TCRdb's table, derived via immunoSEQ multiplex PCR, lists solely in-frame clones and lacks some. The repertoire consists of about 300,000 clones, with approximately 89% occurring once and the leading ten covering around 2%. What was sequenced was peripheral blood. The sequence came from a woman in her twenties or thirties with COVID-19, enrolled during active disease. The chain links TRBV10-3 to TRBJ1-1; D remains unclear. The CDR3 region is CAISEAGVTEAFF. The CDR3 DNA reads TGTGCCATCAGTGAGGCGGGTGTCACTGAAGCTTTCTTT.